This TCR beta chain was profiled in a study of CD8 T cells in ankylosing spondylitis. There are many counts of this clonotype. The antigen remains unidentified. Quantitative molecular-barcoded 5'-RACE generated the TCR beta libraries. TCRdb redid the calling of the 5' RACE reads with MiXCR, one entry per CDR3 protein. The top ten clones hold approximately 4.8% of a sample with 200,000 to 250,000 distinct CDR3 sequences, approximately 8.4% of them seen once. Trimming took 0 bases from V and 3 from J, leaving 6 bases between them. CDR1 is LNHNV, CDR2 YYDKDF, per germline (reference sequence). This CDR3 has 14 residues. Broader study findings: Disease-linked clones were reportedly significantly enriched in matched ankylosing spondylitis synovial fluid. For ankylosing spondylitis blood, a TCR beta motif of several highly homologous variants appeared characteristic. Clones linked to disease, bearing a CD8+ phenotype, were relatively rare in peripheral blood.

The specimen was blood, either unsorted or a sorted T cell fraction (not recorded which). The TCR sequence derives from a female donor with ankylosing spondylitis or in good health (not recorded which). V usage is TRBV15 and J usage is TRBJ2-1; D not resolved. The CDR3 spells CATSREGGYNEQFF. CDR3 in DNA: TGTGCCACCAGCAGAGAAGGTGGCTACAATGAGCAGTTCTTC.